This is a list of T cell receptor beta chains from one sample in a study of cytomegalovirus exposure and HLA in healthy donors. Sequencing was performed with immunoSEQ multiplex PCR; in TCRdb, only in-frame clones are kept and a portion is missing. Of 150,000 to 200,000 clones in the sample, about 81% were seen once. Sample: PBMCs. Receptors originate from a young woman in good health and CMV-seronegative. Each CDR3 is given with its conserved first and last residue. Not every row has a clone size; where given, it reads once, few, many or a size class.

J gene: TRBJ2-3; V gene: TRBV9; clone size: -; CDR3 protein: CASSPRLAQRGTDTQYF
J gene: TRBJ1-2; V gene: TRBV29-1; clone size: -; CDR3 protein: CSVGGGTGVTANYGYTF
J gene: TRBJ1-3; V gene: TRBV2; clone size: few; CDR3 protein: CASSGERSSGNTIYF
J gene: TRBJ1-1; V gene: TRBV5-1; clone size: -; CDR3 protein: CASSPTGGSPNTEAFF
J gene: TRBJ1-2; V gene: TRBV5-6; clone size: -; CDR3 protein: CASSMSGGARVGYGYTF
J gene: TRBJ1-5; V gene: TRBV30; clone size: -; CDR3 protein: CAWSEGQGNQPQHF
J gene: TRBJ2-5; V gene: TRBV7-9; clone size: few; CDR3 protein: CASSLEAGGETQYF
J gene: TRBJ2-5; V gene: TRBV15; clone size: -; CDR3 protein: CATSRDPSGYCDF
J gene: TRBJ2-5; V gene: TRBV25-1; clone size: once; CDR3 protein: CASKRGLALETQYF
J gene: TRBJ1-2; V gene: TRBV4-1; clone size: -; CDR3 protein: CASSQGTFGDYGYTF
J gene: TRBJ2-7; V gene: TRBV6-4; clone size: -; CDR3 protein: CASKGRAYEQYF
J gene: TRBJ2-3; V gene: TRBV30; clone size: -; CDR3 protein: CAWTAGGGRADTQYF
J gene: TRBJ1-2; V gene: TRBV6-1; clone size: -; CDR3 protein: CASSEWGGTYGYTF
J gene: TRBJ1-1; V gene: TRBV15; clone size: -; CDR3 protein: CATSRGHLAAEAFF
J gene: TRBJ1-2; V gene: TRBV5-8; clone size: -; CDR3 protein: CASSKNPGTESNYGYTF
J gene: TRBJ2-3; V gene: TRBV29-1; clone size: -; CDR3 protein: CSVATSGGPDTQYF
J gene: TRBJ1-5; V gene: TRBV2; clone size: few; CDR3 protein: CASKGTRDQPQHF
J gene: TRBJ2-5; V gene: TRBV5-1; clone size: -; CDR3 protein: CASSSAGVETQYF
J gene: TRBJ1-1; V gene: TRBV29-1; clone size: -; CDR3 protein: CSVDKKQGAGKAFF
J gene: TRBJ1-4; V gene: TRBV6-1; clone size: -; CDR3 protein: CASSEFVQGAGVVNEKLFF
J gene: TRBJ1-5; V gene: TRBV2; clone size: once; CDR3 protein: CASREKEQGNQPQHF
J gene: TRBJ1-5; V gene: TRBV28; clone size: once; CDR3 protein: CASIPLKAGSNQPQHF
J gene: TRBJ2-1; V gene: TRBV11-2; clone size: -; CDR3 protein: CASSPPGLDFNEQFF
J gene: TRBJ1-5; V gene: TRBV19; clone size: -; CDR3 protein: CASSETGGGNQPQHF
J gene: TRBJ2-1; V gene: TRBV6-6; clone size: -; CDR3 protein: CASSSYSGISYNEQFF
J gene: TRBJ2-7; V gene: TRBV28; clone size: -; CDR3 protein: CASITQGGSYEQYF
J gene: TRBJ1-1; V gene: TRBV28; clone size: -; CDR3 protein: CASSVPRGRLNTEAFF
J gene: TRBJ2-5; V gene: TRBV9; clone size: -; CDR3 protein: CASSDGTSGTRETQYF
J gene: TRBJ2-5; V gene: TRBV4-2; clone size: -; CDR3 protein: CASSQDLVGAQYF
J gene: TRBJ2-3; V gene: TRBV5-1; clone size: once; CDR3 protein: CASSWSGGTDTQYF
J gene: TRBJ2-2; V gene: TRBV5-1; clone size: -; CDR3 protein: CASSLAGGGPFAGELFF
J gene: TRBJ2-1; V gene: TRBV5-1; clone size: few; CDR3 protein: CASSLGGNEQFF
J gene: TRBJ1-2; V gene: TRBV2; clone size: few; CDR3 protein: CASSVQGAPGYTF